The 24 T cell receptor beta chains listed next were all sequenced from one sample in a study of Graves' ophthalmopathy and Graves' hyperthyroidism. The authors amplified TCR beta CDR3 regions, and they did so from RNA transcripts for repertoire sequencing. Following a first-round RT-PCR that used HTBI primers, a second-round multiplex PCR was carried out. In TCRdb, the multiplex PCR reads were re-called with MiXCR into one record per CDR3 protein. The repertoire holds 150,000 to 200,000 distinct CDR3 sequences, with around 39% as singletons. The sequenced sample was peripheral blood. The receptor set was obtained from a man younger than 40 with Graves' ophthalmopathy.

The CDR3 nucleotides read TGTGCCAGCAGTGTACGGTCTCAGCCCCAGCATTTT. Encoded protein: CASSVRSQPQHF. V and J are TRBV12-3 or TRBV12-4 and TRBJ1-5; D is undetermined. The CDR3 has 12 residues. Trimming left V 5 bases short and J 6 bases short, with 8 bases between.

This clonotype was picked up a small number of times. This chain connects TRBV6-1 to TRBJ2-7, with D possibly called TRBD1 or TRBD2 (5 bases each). The CDR3 has 19 amino acids. V was pared by 0 bases and J by 2 bases, with 23 bases between. The germline V gene encodes CDR1 MNHNS and CDR2 SASEGT. The DNA of the CDR3 is TGTGCCAGCAGTGAAGCGCTTGATCCCTCACCCGGGACCACCTACGAGCAGTACTTC. Residues: CASSEALDPSPGTTYEQYF.

The rearrangement links TRBV6-2 or TRBV6-3 to TRBJ2-5; D remains ambiguous. The CDR3 has 13 amino acids. The V end lost 2 bases, the J end lost 5 bases, and 9 bases lay between the germline ends. Germline CDR1 is MNHEY and CDR2 is SVGEGT. The CDR3 DNA follows: TGTGCCAGCAGTTACCCGGTGGGGGAGACCCAGTACTTC. Amino acid sequence: CASSYPVGETQYF.

The chain joins TRBV7-8 to TRBJ2-5, with 9 bases matching TRBD1. CDR1 and CDR2 from the germline V gene are SGHVS and FQNEAQ. The CDR3 is 14 amino acids. Trimming at V came to 5 bases and at J to 5 bases, leaving 6 bases not matched to a gene. CDR3 sequence (DNA): TGTGCCAGCAGCCGGGACAGGGCTATGGAGACCCAGTACTTC. Translation gives CASSRDRAMETQYF.

The table lists this clonotype with a few counts. The chain joins TRBV12-5 to TRBJ1-1; D is perhaps TRBD1 (5 bases). Trimming removed 6 bases from V and 0 bases from J, with 8 bases in between. Germline V gene lookup returns CDR1 LGHNT and CDR2 FRNRAP. The CDR3 totals 13 residues. The CDR3 reads CASGQQVNTEAFF. In DNA, the CDR3 is TGTGCTAGTGGACAACAGGTGAACACTGAAGCTTTCTTT.

The chain couples TRBV12-3 or TRBV12-4 to TRBJ1-6; no clear D. The CDR3 contains 13 residues. Trimming left V 2 bases short and J 7 bases short, with 6 bases between. Written as DNA, the CDR3 is TGTGCCAGCAGTTTATTGGAGAATTCACCCCTCCACTTT. It codes for CASSLLENSPLHF.

The chain couples TRBV6-2 or TRBV6-3 to TRBJ2-3, with 7 bases fitting TRBD2. The germline V gene has CDR1 MNHEY and CDR2 SVGEGT. The CDR3 totals 16 residues. With V trimmed by 0 bases and J by 2 bases, 5 bases remained unmatched. CDR3: CASSYSRRENTDTQYF. The CDR3 coding sequence is TGTGCCAGCAGTTACTCGAGGCGGGAGAACACAGATACGCAGTATTTT.

This clonotype was seen at least ten times. The gene calls are TRBV20-1 and TRBJ2-5, with TRBD2 as a possible D gene (5 bases). The germline CDR1 and CDR2 sequences are DFQATT and SNEGSKA (reference sequence). The CDR3 covers 13 residues. Trimming removed 0 bases at V and 4 bases at J, with 9 bases between. This CDR3 is CSARDFRGETQYF. CDR3 coding DNA: TGCAGTGCTAGAGATTTTCGGGGAGAGACCCAGTACTTC.

V gene TRBV30 combines with J gene TRBJ1-2, with D uncertain. The CDR3 runs to 12 residues. Trimming removed 2 bases from V and 2 bases from J, with 6 bases in between. Germline values: CDR1 GTSNPN, CDR2 SVGIG (reference sequence). CDR3 region: CAWSLRNYGYTF. In nucleotides, the CDR3 is TGTGCCTGGAGTCTCAGGAACTATGGCTACACCTTC.

This clonotype was recorded many times. A much more abundant neighbour one base away suggests this may be a read error. The genes are TRBV4-2 and TRBJ1-2; a possible D gene is TRBD1 (5 bases). CDR1 and CDR2 (germline): LGHNA, YNFKEQ. The CDR3 length is 14 residues. CDR3 loop: CASSQEGPSYDYTF. In DNA, the CDR3 is TGTGCCAGCAGCCAAGAGGGGCCTAGCTATGACTACACCTTC.

This chain uses TRBV6-1 with TRBJ2-7, with D unclear. V was pared by 0 bases and J by 2 bases, with 8 bases between. This CDR3 is 14 amino acids long. CDR1 and CDR2 (germline): MNHNS, SASEGT. Here the CDR3 reads CASSEADLTYEQYF. CDR3 nucleotides: TGTGCCAGCAGTGAAGCGGACCTTACCTACGAGCAGTACTTC.

This clonotype was counted many times. The gene calls are TRBV4-2 and TRBJ1-5; TRBD1 matches 8 bases. V was clipped by 0 bases and J by 5 bases; unmatched bases: 3. Germline lookup yields CDR1 LGHNA and CDR2 YNFKEQ. The length of the CDR3 is 15 residues. The CDR3 is CASSQEHRGYQPQHF. CDR3 coding DNA: TGTGCCAGCAGCCAAGAACACAGGGGGTATCAGCCCCAGCATTTT.

This clonotype was detected many times. The gene calls are TRBV12-3 or TRBV12-4 and TRBJ2-4; perhaps D is TRBD1 or TRBD2 (5 bases each). The CDR3 has 13 residues. The V end lost 4 bases, the J end lost 8 bases, and 12 bases lay between the germline ends. CDR3 amino acids: CASSSGTRDIQYF. CDR3 DNA: TGTGCCAGCAGTTCCGGGACGAGGGACATTCAGTACTTC.

This sequence joins TRBV28 and TRBJ2-5; D possibly corresponds to TRBD2 (6 bases). Trimming shortened V by 5 bases and J by 1 base, and 11 bases separated the two germline ends. Germline V lookup: CDR1 MDHEN, CDR2 SYDVKM. CDR3 length: 14 residues. The CDR3 region has the DNA TGTGCCAGCAGTCCCCAGGGACTCCAAGAGACCCAGTACTTC. Translated: CASSPQGLQETQYF.

The gene calls are TRBV6-1 and TRBJ1-6, with D maybe TRBD1 (5 bases). V was cut by 1 base and J by 6 bases, with 10 bases left in between. CDR1 is MNHNS and CDR2 is SASEGT in the germline V gene. The CDR3 runs 15 residues. The chain's CDR3 is CASSEEGMFNSPLHF. The CDR3 region has the DNA TGTGCCAGCAGTGAAGAGGGGATGTTTAATTCACCCCTCCACTTT.

This clonotype was observed a single time. The chain has TRBV30 and TRBJ2-7; maybe TRBD2 (5 bases). Per germline, CDR1 GTSNPN and CDR2 SVGIG (reference sequence). The CDR3 spans 16 residues. Trimming left V 2 bases short and J 6 bases short, with 23 bases between. CDR3 nucleotide sequence: TGTGCCTGGAGTCGAGACTACTTTAGGGAGAGGGCCGAGCAGTACTTC. Translating gives CAWSRDYFRERAEQYF.

The CDR3 nucleotides are TGTGCCAGCAGTTACAAGTCGGGGACGGCCTCCTACGAGCAGTACTTC. As protein: CASSYKSGTASYEQYF. The chain links TRBV6-5 to TRBJ2-7; D is tentatively TRBD1 or TRBD2 (5 bases each). CDR1 and CDR2 (germline): MNHEY, SVGAGI. Between the trimmed V and J ends, which lost 2 bases and 0 bases, there was a span of 14 bases. CDR3 length: 16 residues.

The sample holds many counts of this clonotype. The V call is TRBV9, the J call TRBJ2-7, with 7 bases lining up with TRBD2. Per germline, CDR1 SGDLS and CDR2 YYNGEE. Losses at the gene ends were 4 bases for V and 6 bases for J; bases not matched to a gene: 13. The CDR3 length is 15 residues. The CDR3 sequence is CASSPAGSGTSEQYF. The DNA of the CDR3 is TGTGCCAGCAGCCCAGCAGGGAGCGGGACGTCCGAGCAGTACTTC.

Only one count was recorded for this clonotype. The chain recombines TRBV11-2 with TRBJ2-7; D is perhaps TRBD1 (6 bases). The CDR3 totals 16 residues. V dropped 1 base and J dropped 5 bases, with 18 bases sitting between them. From germline, CDR1 is SGHAT and CDR2 FQNNGV. The CDR3 DNA follows: TGTGCCAGCAGCTTAGTGGGCGCTCAGGGGTTCAACGAGCAGTACTTC. This encodes CASSLVGAQGFNEQYF.

This clonotype was counted many times. This chain joins TRBV4-2 and TRBJ1-1, with D possibly matching TRBD1 (5 bases). Germline CDR1 reads LGHNA; CDR2 reads YNFKEQ. This CDR3 region has 15 residues. V dropped 1 base and J dropped 4 bases, with 13 bases sitting between them. The CDR3 DNA sequence: TGTGCCAGCAGCCAAGGGGGGGGATGGGGCACTGAAGCTTTCTTT. Its translation: CASSQGGGWGTEAFF.

The table lists this clonotype with many counts. The chain carries TRBV29-1 and TRBJ2-7; 7 bases are shared with TRBD1. Trimming removed 3 bases from V and 7 bases from J; junction bases left unmatched: 3. The CDR3 spans 11 residues. Germline V gene sequence: CDR1 SQVTM, CDR2 ANQGSEA. CDR3 residues: CSVDSGGEQYF. CDR3 DNA sequence: TGCAGCGTTGACTCAGGGGGAGAGCAGTACTTC.

A remark on this clonotype: A much larger clone sits a single nucleotide away, making a read error possible. The chain couples TRBV6-2 or TRBV6-3 to TRBJ2-5; tentative D call: TRBD1 (6 bases). The V and J ends lost 2 bases and 6 bases respectively, with 16 bases between them. The CDR3 loop spans 15 amino acids. CDR1 and CDR2 (germline): MNHEY, SVGEGT. This CDR3 is CASSYITGSGKTQYF. The CDR3 DNA reads as TGTGCCAGCAGTTACATCACAGGGTCGGGAAAGACCCAGTACTTC.

This chain joins TRBV15 and TRBJ1-2; 9 nucleotides line up with TRBD1. The CDR3 is 15 residues long. The J segment lost 8 bases and the V segment lost 2 bases, leaving 9 bases of the junction unmatched. Germline V gene data show CDR1 as LNHNV and CDR2 as YYDKDF (reference sequence). CDR3 sequence reads: CATSRHGTGRSGYTF. The CDR3 DNA reads as TGTGCCACCAGCAGACACGGGACAGGGCGTTCAGGCTACACCTTC.

This clonotype has a count of ten or more. The chain is built from TRBV28 and TRBJ1-1; 8 bases line up with TRBD1. Germline-derived CDR1 and CDR2 are MDHEN and SYDVKM. V lost 6 bases to trimming and J lost 4 bases; unmatched junction nucleotides: 10. The CDR3 sequence is 15 residues long. The CDR3 DNA reads as TGTGCCAGCAGCTACCCCAGGGGGCCGGGCACTGAAGCTTTCTTT. Its protein product is CASSYPRGPGTEAFF. Based on the CDR3 plus reference TRBV28 and TRBJ1-1, the full variable domain is DVKVTQSSRYLVKRTGEKVFLECVQDMDHENMFWYRQDPGLGLRLIYFSYDVKMKEKGDIPEGYSVSREKKERFSLILESASTNQTSMYLCASSYPRGPGTEAFFGQGTRLTVV.